These T cell receptor beta chains were read from a single sample in a study of radiotherapy plus CTLA-4 blockade in lung cancer. Libraries were prepared by immunoSEQ multiplex PCR; TCRdb keeps only in-frame clonotypes and omits some of them. The data show more than 25,000 clones, more than 60% seen once. The material was peripheral blood, obtained from a patient treated with radiotherapy plus ipilimumab. All receptors come from a human donor with non-small cell lung cancer who had stable disease on radiotherapy plus ipilimumab. Each CDR3 is given without its conserved first and last residue. The order of the fields is CDR3 protein, D gene, V gene. A D gene is named only where the DNA matches it firmly.

CDR3aa: AITRTSATGELF; d_gene: TRBD2; v_gene: TRBV10-3
CDR3aa: ASSLSGTGQEKLF; d_gene: TRBD1; v_gene: TRBV27
CDR3aa: ASSQEGTGYVGKGYT; d_gene: TRBD1; v_gene: TRBV4-1
CDR3aa: ASRPDRVNEKLF; d_gene: TRBD1; v_gene: TRBV6-5
CDR3aa: ASSQGDGGGRELF; d_gene: NA; v_gene: TRBV4-1
CDR3aa: ASSQGRQGRGNEKLF; d_gene: TRBD1; v_gene: TRBV7-9
CDR3aa: ASGQGNNQPQH; d_gene: TRBD1; v_gene: TRBV6-6
CDR3aa: SVRGARGTGELF; d_gene: NA; v_gene: TRBV29-1
CDR3aa: ASRDSGNTEAF; d_gene: NA; v_gene: TRBV10-1
CDR3aa: AWSSGTSGGGQY; d_gene: TRBD2; v_gene: TRBV30
CDR3aa: ASSLAGFTEAF; d_gene: NA; v_gene: TRBV5-1
CDR3aa: ASSQTGGNTIY; d_gene: NA; v_gene: TRBV6-5
CDR3aa: ASSVGQGRLYGYT; d_gene: TRBD1; v_gene: TRBV9
CDR3aa: ASSSRRKMNTEAF; d_gene: NA; v_gene: TRBV19
CDR3aa: ASSPPRGYNSPLH; d_gene: NA; v_gene: TRBV18
CDR3aa: AVAGRSGPETQY; d_gene: NA; v_gene: TRBV10-3
CDR3aa: ASSAGPGGGYGYT; d_gene: NA; v_gene: TRBV13
CDR3aa: ASSYAGSYEQY; d_gene: NA; v_gene: TRBV6-5
CDR3aa: ASSLEAGANVLT; d_gene: NA; v_gene: TRBV7-9
CDR3aa: ASSPLEGAENSPLH; d_gene: TRBD1; v_gene: TRBV7-8
CDR3aa: ASSSDRGLAGLTLH; d_gene: TRBD1; v_gene: TRBV5-5
CDR3aa: ASSHGDRGNYGYT; d_gene: TRBD1; v_gene: TRBV7-9
CDR3aa: AWSRTSPLH; d_gene: NA; v_gene: TRBV30
CDR3aa: ASSESSGGEQF; d_gene: TRBD2; v_gene: TRBV10-1
CDR3aa: ASSHSQGRVREKLF; d_gene: NA; v_gene: TRBV4-3
CDR3aa: APQADEQY; d_gene: NA; v_gene: TRBV30
CDR3aa: ASSFPSGSGNTEAF; d_gene: NA; v_gene: TRBV5-1
CDR3aa: ASSSQGQSYEQY; d_gene: NA; v_gene: TRBV5-1
CDR3aa: ASRLQGNLNTIY; d_gene: NA; v_gene: TRBV28
CDR3aa: ASSVATGNPPGGYT; d_gene: NA; v_gene: TRBV9
CDR3aa: ASSFNRAGDEQF; d_gene: NA; v_gene: TRBV5-1
CDR3aa: ASSVAGTGDEKLF; d_gene: TRBD1; v_gene: TRBV27
CDR3aa: ASSVAPSGGGTQY; d_gene: TRBD2; v_gene: TRBV9
CDR3aa: ASSLGQGAHYGYT; d_gene: TRBD1; v_gene: TRBV5-6
CDR3aa: ASSQEGYEQF; d_gene: NA; v_gene: TRBV14
CDR3aa: ASSAIQGQPQH; d_gene: NA; v_gene: TRBV28
CDR3aa: ASSIINLAGGTGELF; d_gene: TRBD2; v_gene: TRBV19
CDR3aa: ASSQGLQRNTEAF; d_gene: NA; v_gene: TRBV4-1
CDR3aa: ASSGGGVDEKLF; d_gene: NA; v_gene: TRBV5-1
CDR3aa: ASSLSRTGGNEKLF; d_gene: TRBD1; v_gene: TRBV27
CDR3aa: ASSGTASGANVLT; d_gene: NA; v_gene: TRBV6-5
CDR3aa: ASSTPGTGDTY; d_gene: TRBD1; v_gene: TRBV25-1
CDR3aa: ASSLGPRGSGNTIY; d_gene: NA; v_gene: TRBV27
CDR3aa: ASSFSHNTEAF; d_gene: NA; v_gene: TRBV27
CDR3aa: SVGTAPEAF; d_gene: NA; v_gene: TRBV29-1
CDR3aa: ASSLTGSSGYT; d_gene: NA; v_gene: TRBV5-1
CDR3aa: ASSAMGNTIY; d_gene: NA; v_gene: TRBV2
CDR3aa: ASSYLGQGARGYT; d_gene: TRBD1; v_gene: TRBV6-5
CDR3aa: AIGAGLAGLQETQY; d_gene: TRBD2; v_gene: TRBV10-3
CDR3aa: ASSLAGLSDTQY; d_gene: NA; v_gene: TRBV5-1
CDR3aa: ASSSGFAPATGELF; d_gene: NA; v_gene: TRBV2
CDR3aa: ASSPQGNYGYT; d_gene: TRBD1; v_gene: TRBV27
CDR3aa: AWKVGGQGRF; d_gene: NA; v_gene: TRBV30
CDR3aa: ASSLSGTGLYTQY; d_gene: TRBD2; v_gene: TRBV28
CDR3aa: ATQGDTGELF; d_gene: NA; v_gene: TRBV10-3
CDR3aa: ASSPSTNYGYT; d_gene: NA; v_gene: TRBV19
CDR3aa: ASSQGSLRQLTEAF; d_gene: NA; v_gene: TRBV4-1